This T cell receptor (beta chain) was sequenced for a study of T-cell memory formation after mild COVID-19. Whole-study context: The TCR clusters were mostly specific to one donor.

Concerning this clonotype itself: Its specificity is not known.

A single record per CDR3 protein comes from TCRdb applying MiXCR to the 5' RACE reads. The sample includes a few hundred thousand distinct CDR3 sequences, approximately 16% of them seen just once. Study conclusions and caveats: Those CD4+ clones that contracted were mainly in CM and EM (CD8+ ones in EMRA). Second-wave clones peaking on day 37 lacked confirmed SARS-CoV-2 specificity.

The CDR3 is 13 residues long. Trimming took off 2 bases at V and 2 bases at J, with 6 bases between the two ends. The germline V gene encodes CDR1 MNHEY and CDR2 SVGAGI. The TCR comes from a man between 18 and 35 years old who had mild COVID-19 (a few samples of this study predate the infection). Cell type and time point are not known. Sequences were obtained from PBMCs or a T cell subset sorted from them (not recorded which). The rearrangement links TRBV6-5 to TRBJ1-2, with D unresolved. DNA of the CDR3: TGTGCCAGCAGTTACCGACTGAACTATGGCTACACCTTC. Amino acid sequence: CASSYRLNYGYTF.